This is a list of T cell receptor beta chains from one sample in a study of neurological immune-mediated disorders. TCRdb recomputed calls from the 5' RACE reads with MiXCR, one row per CDR3 protein. The data show some 10,000 distinct CDR3 sequences, approximately 22% seen once. Sample: CD8+ T cells from blood. All receptors derive from a woman between 40 and 55 years old with multiple sclerosis. Both conserved end residues are part of each CDR3. The order of the fields is D gene, J gene, V gene, clone size, CDR3 DNA, CDR3 protein. D genes are given only for firm matches. Rows may omit the clone size; those that give it use once, few, many or a size class.

d_gene: .; j_gene: TRBJ2-3; v_gene: TRBV29-1; abundance: medium-sized; CDR3nt: TGCAGCGTTAAGGTGGGGATCTCAGATACGCAGTATTTT; CDR3aa: CSVKVGISDTQYF
d_gene: .; j_gene: TRBJ2-1; v_gene: TRBV5-1; abundance: .; CDR3nt: TGCGCCAGCAGCTTGTCGGAGGGTGAGCAGTTCTTC; CDR3aa: CASSLSEGEQFF
d_gene: TRBD1; j_gene: TRBJ2-7; v_gene: TRBV10-1; abundance: .; CDR3nt: TGCGCCATCCCAGTTGGGCAGGGGGCGTACGAGCAGTACTTC; CDR3aa: CAIPVGQGAYEQYF
d_gene: TRBD2; j_gene: TRBJ2-1; v_gene: TRBV3-1; abundance: many; CDR3nt: TGTGCCAGCAGCCCGGGACTAGCGGGGGGAAATGAGCAGTTCTTC; CDR3aa: CASSPGLAGGNEQFF
d_gene: TRBD1; j_gene: TRBJ1-1; v_gene: TRBV12-3/TRBV12-4; abundance: .; CDR3nt: TGTGCCAGCAGTTTATTCCAGGGGGCGAACACTGAAGCTTTCTTT; CDR3aa: CASSLFQGANTEAFF
d_gene: .; j_gene: TRBJ2-2; v_gene: TRBV30; abundance: .; CDR3nt: TGTGCCTGGGAAGTCAGGGATCGGACCGGGGAGCTGTTTTTT; CDR3aa: CAWEVRDRTGELFF
d_gene: .; j_gene: TRBJ2-1; v_gene: TRBV10-1; abundance: .; CDR3nt: TGCGCCAGCAGTGAGGAAGCGTGGAATGAGCAGTTCTTC; CDR3aa: CASSEEAWNEQFF
d_gene: .; j_gene: TRBJ2-1; v_gene: TRBV10-3; abundance: medium-sized; CDR3nt: TGTGCCATCAGTGAGTCGGGGCGGGGCCCTTACAATGAGCAGTTCTTC; CDR3aa: CAISESGRGPYNEQFF
d_gene: TRBD2; j_gene: TRBJ2-5; v_gene: TRBV4-2; abundance: many; CDR3nt: TGTGCCAGCAGCCAAGACGCGGGCGGGGGGCCCCCGGAGACCCAGTACTTC; CDR3aa: CASSQDAGGGPPETQYF
d_gene: .; j_gene: TRBJ1-1; v_gene: TRBV7-2; abundance: .; CDR3nt: TGTGCCAGCATTACGGGACAAATGAACACTGAAGCTTTCTTT; CDR3aa: CASITGQMNTEAFF
d_gene: .; j_gene: TRBJ2-5; v_gene: TRBV7-9; abundance: many; CDR3nt: TGTGCCAGCAGCGCAACGCCTCCTAGGCCCCAGTACTTC; CDR3aa: CASSATPPRPQYF
d_gene: .; j_gene: TRBJ2-3; v_gene: TRBV7-2; abundance: .; CDR3nt: TGTGCCAGCAGCGCCGGCGCAGATACGCAGTATTTT; CDR3aa: CASSAGADTQYF
d_gene: .; j_gene: TRBJ1-1; v_gene: TRBV29-1; abundance: .; CDR3nt: TGCAGCACCGAGAGGTTTTCGGACACTGAAGCTTTCTTT; CDR3aa: CSTERFSDTEAFF
d_gene: .; j_gene: TRBJ2-7; v_gene: TRBV25-1; abundance: many; CDR3nt: TGTGCCAGCAGTGAAGCCTACGAGCAGTACTTC; CDR3aa: CASSEAYEQYF
d_gene: .; j_gene: TRBJ2-7; v_gene: TRBV9; abundance: medium-sized; CDR3nt: TGTGCCAGCAGCGGACCCTCCTACGAGCAGTACTTC; CDR3aa: CASSGPSYEQYF